A selection of T cell receptor beta chains follows, all from one sample in a study of cytomegalovirus exposure and HLA in healthy donors. TCRdb's copy holds only in-frame clones and misses some; the assay was immunoSEQ multiplex PCR. The table records some 150,000 clones, over 65% of them present only once. The sequencing input was PBMCs. These receptors were taken from a man aged 40-50 years in good health and CMV-seronegative. The CDR3 runs from the conserved cysteine through the conserved F or W. A D gene is named only where the DNA matches it firmly.

d_gene	v_gene	j_gene	CDR3nt	CDR3aa
TRBD1	TRBV30	TRBJ2-7	TGTGCCTGGAACCGACCGGGACAGGGGTTCGGCGACGAGCAGTACTTC	CAWNRPGQGFGDEQYF
NA	TRBV7-8	TRBJ2-3	TGTGCCAGCAGCTTAGCCGACAGTAGCACAGATACGCAGTATTTT	CASSLADSSTDTQYF
NA	TRBV15	TRBJ1-1	TGTGCCACCAGCAGAGGAACGCGGACTGAAGCTTTCTTT	CATSRGTRTEAFF
TRBD2	TRBV28	TRBJ2-5	TGTGCCAGCAGTTTTAGCGGGGGGGCCTGGGAGACCCAGTACTTC	CASSFSGGAWETQYF
NA	TRBV20-1	TRBJ2-1	TGCATCCCGGGTGAGCAGTTCTTC	CIPGEQFF
TRBD1	TRBV29-1	TRBJ1-5	TGCAGCGAACTCCGGGACAGCGGGTGTCAGCCCCAGCATTTT	CSELRDSGCQPQHF
NA	TRBV19	TRBJ1-5	TGTGCCAGTAGTCAAAATAGCAATCAGCCCCAGCATTTT	CASSQNSNQPQHF
TRBD2	TRBV6-5	TRBJ2-3	TGTGCCAGCAGACCCCTCGGGGGGATCACAGATACGCAGTATTTT	CASRPLGGITDTQYF
TRBD2	TRBV10-3	TRBJ2-7	TGTGCCATCAGGGCGGAGGCGGGAGCTTCCTACGAGCAGTACTTC	CAIRAEAGASYEQYF
NA	TRBV4-1	TRBJ1-4	TGCGCCAGCAGCCGCCCCCCAGGTGGTGGGAGGGAAAAACTGTTTTTT	CASSRPPGGGREKLFF
NA	TRBV19	TRBJ1-4	TGTGCCAGTAGACGCTCCCAGGGGTTTAATGAAAAACTGTTTTTT	CASRRSQGFNEKLFF
NA	TRBV7-2	TRBJ2-1	TGTGCCAGCAGCTTTCTCGATGAGCAGTTCTTC	CASSFLDEQFF
NA	TRBV30	TRBJ1-1	TGTGCCATGGCCCTTCAATGGAACACTGAAGCTTTCTTT	CAMALQWNTEAFF
NA	TRBV29-1	TRBJ1-1	TGCAGCGTTGGGACTGATCTGAACACTGAAGCTTTCTTT	CSVGTDLNTEAFF